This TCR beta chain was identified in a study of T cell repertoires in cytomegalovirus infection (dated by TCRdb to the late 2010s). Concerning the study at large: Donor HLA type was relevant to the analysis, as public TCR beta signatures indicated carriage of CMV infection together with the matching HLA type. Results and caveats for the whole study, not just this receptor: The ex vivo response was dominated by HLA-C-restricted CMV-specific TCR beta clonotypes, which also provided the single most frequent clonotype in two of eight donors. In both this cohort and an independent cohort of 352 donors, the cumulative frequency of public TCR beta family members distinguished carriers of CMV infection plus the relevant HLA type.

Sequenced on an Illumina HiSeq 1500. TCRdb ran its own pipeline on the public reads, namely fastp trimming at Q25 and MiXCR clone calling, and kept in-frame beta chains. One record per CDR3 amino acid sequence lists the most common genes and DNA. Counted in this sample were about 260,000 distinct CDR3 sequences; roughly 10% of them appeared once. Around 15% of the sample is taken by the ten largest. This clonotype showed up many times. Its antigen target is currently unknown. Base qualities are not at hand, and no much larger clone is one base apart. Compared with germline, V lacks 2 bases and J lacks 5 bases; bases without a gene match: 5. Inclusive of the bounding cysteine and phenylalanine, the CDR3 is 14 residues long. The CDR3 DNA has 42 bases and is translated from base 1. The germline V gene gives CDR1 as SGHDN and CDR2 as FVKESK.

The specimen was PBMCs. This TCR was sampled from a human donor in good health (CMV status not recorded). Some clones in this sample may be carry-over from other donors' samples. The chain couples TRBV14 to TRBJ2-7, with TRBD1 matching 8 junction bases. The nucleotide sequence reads TGTGCCAGCAGCCAAATAGGGACAGGCAACGAGCAGTACTTC. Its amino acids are CASSQIGTGNEQYF.